The next 26 T cell receptor beta chains were all read from a single sample in a study of identical twins. Via MiXCR, TCRdb re-called the 5' RACE reads, giving one row per CDR3 protein. The repertoire holds roughly 710,000 distinct CDR3 sequences, with approximately 6.1% as singletons. The specimen sequenced was naive T cells sorted from blood. The receptor set was obtained from a man aged 18 to 29 in good health.

At least ten counts were recorded for this clonotype. V is TRBV7-9 and J is TRBJ2-1; TRBD2 aligns across 7 bases. V lost 3 bases, J lost 5 bases, and 7 bases stayed unmatched. The CDR3 covers 15 residues. Germline V gene sequence: CDR1 SEHNR, CDR2 FQNEAQ (reference sequence). The CDR3: CASSFLTSFDNEQFF. The CDR3 region has the DNA TGTGCCAGCAGCTTCTTGACTAGCTTCGACAATGAGCAGTTCTTC.

This clonotype was seen a few times. The chain carries TRBV25-1 and TRBJ1-1, with 8 bases fitting TRBD1. V lost 3 bases to trimming and J lost 5 bases; unmatched junction nucleotides: 5. The CDR3 length is 14 residues. The germline gives CDR1 MGHDK, CDR2 SYGVNS. The CDR3 reads CASSDRQGRTEAFF. The CDR3 coding sequence is TGTGCCAGCAGTGATAGACAGGGGAGGACTGAAGCTTTCTTT.

This clonotype has ten or more counts. V and J are TRBV29-1 and TRBJ2-5; a weak D match, TRBD1 (6 bases). The CDR3 runs 14 residues. Trimming pared 6 bases from V and 5 bases from J, leaving 19 bases between. Looked up from germline, CDR1 is SQVTM and CDR2 is ANQGSEA. This CDR3 reads CSVNGQPARETQYF. The CDR3 DNA reads TGCAGCGTAAACGGACAGCCTGCCAGGGAGACCCAGTACTTC. The full variable domain, in which reference TRBV29-1 and TRBJ2-5 provide the parts outside the CDR3, is SAVISQKPSRDICQRGTSLTIQCQVDSQVTMMFWYRQQPGQSLTLIATANQGSEATYESGFVIDKFPISRPNLTFSTLTVSNMSPEDSSIYLCSVNGQPARETQYFGPGTRLLVL.

The CDR3 protein is CAISDTFLDTEAFF. The CDR3 nucleotides read TGTGCCATCAGTGATACTTTTTTGGACACTGAAGCTTTCTTT. The rearrangement joins TRBV10-3 to TRBJ1-1; D remains unclear. The germline V gene has CDR1 ENHRY and CDR2 SYGVKD. V was shortened by 3 bases and J by 3 bases, with 11 bases between the two germline ends. The CDR3 runs to 14 residues.

This chain uses TRBV4-1 with TRBJ2-5; the D is unclear. The germline CDR1 and CDR2 sequences are MGHRA and YSYEKL. Trimming shortened V by 0 bases and J by 5 bases, and 10 bases separated the two germline ends. The CDR3 has 14 residues. The CDR3 protein is CASSQEEGRETQYF. The CDR3, as DNA: TGCGCCAGCAGCCAAGAAGAAGGACGGGAGACCCAGTACTTC.

This clonotype was observed a handful of times. The V gene is TRBV11-1, the J gene TRBJ2-1, with D possibly being TRBD2 (5 bases). The germline gives CDR1 SGHAT, CDR2 FQDESV (reference sequence). Trimming shortened V by 5 bases and J by 3 bases, and 26 bases separated the two germline ends. The CDR3 consists of 19 residues. CDR3 amino acids: CASSQGSRAASTNYNEQFF. CDR3 DNA: TGTGCCAGCAGCCAAGGATCGAGGGCGGCTTCTACAAACTACAATGAGCAGTTCTTC.

The gene calls are TRBV11-2 and TRBJ2-1; maybe TRBD1 (5 bases). The CDR3 consists of 15 residues. The V gene lost 3 bases and the J gene lost 10 bases, with 19 bases spanning the gap. Germline CDR1 SGHAT, CDR2 FQNNGV. CDR3 sequence: CASSFTDKTPPEQFF. The CDR3 nucleotides read TGTGCCAGCAGCTTTACGGACAAGACCCCCCCCGAGCAGTTCTTC.

The sample holds a few counts of this clonotype. This chain links TRBV27 with TRBJ2-5, with 12 bases aligning to TRBD2. Losses at the gene ends were 4 bases for V and 5 bases for J; bases not matched to a gene: 17. The CDR3 contains 19 residues. The germline CDR1 and CDR2 sequences are MNHEY and SMNVEV (reference sequence). The CDR3 reads CASSSGPRLAGVPLETQYF. Here the CDR3 DNA reads TGTGCCAGCAGTTCCGGGCCTCGACTAGCGGGAGTCCCATTGGAGACCCAGTACTTC.

This clonotype was seen only a few times. The chain couples TRBV7-9 to TRBJ2-1; D might be TRBD1 or TRBD2, each matching 5 bases. CDR1 is SEHNR, CDR2 FQNEAQ, per germline (reference sequence). This CDR3 is 15 amino acids long. V shed 5 bases and J shed 5 bases, with 16 bases lying between them. CDR3: CASSQGPRSNNEQFF. CDR3 DNA: TGTGCCAGCAGCCAGGGACCCCGGTCAAACAATGAGCAGTTCTTC. Together with reference TRBV7-9 and TRBJ2-1, the CDR3 gives the full variable domain: DTGVSQNPRHKITKRGQNVTFRCDPISEHNRLYWYRQTLGQGPEFLTYFQNEAQLEKSRLLSDRFSAERPKGSFSTLEIQRTEQGDSAMYLCASSQGPRSNNEQFFGPGTRLTVL.

In its sample, this clonotype was seen many times. This sequence joins TRBV11-2 and TRBJ2-3; TRBD2 is a possible D gene (5 bases). Germline V gene lookup returns CDR1 SGHAT and CDR2 FQNNGV. CDR3 length: 18 amino acids. V gave up 5 bases and J gave up 0 bases, with 21 bases separating them. This CDR3 is CASSRYAVATTSTDTQYF. The CDR3 DNA sequence: TGTGCCAGCAGCCGTTATGCGGTAGCGACCACTAGCACAGATACGCAGTATTTT.

This clonotype was seen many times. The rearrangement uses TRBV3-1 and TRBJ2-2; D call uncertain. Per germline, CDR1 LGHDT and CDR2 YNNKEL (reference sequence). Trimming took 5 bases from V and 6 from J, leaving 7 bases between them. This CDR3 comprises 12 residues. The CDR3 spells CASSSYPGELFF. CDR3 bases: TGTGCCAGCAGCTCCTATCCCGGGGAGCTGTTTTTT.

The chain joins TRBV7-2 to TRBJ2-2, with D perhaps TRBD2 (5 bases). This CDR3 is 14 amino acids long. Germline V gene data show CDR1 as SGHTA and CDR2 as FQGNSA. With 6 bases removed from V and 4 bases from J, the gap between germline ends came to 12 bases. The CDR3 coding sequence is TGTGCCAGCAGAGGCGCAGCGGCCACCGGGGAGCTGTTTTTT. Translation gives CASRGAAATGELFF.

In its sample, this clonotype was seen a few times. This sequence joins TRBV4-2 and TRBJ1-6, with D possibly matching TRBD1 (6 bases). Trimming removed 3 bases at V and 6 bases at J, with 12 bases between. The germline V gene encodes CDR1 LGHNA and CDR2 YNFKEQ. This CDR3 contains 15 residues. CDR3: CASSQLQGGNSPLHF. The CDR3 region has the DNA TGTGCCAGCAGCCAGCTACAGGGTGGTAATTCACCCCTCCACTTT.

The sample holds many counts of this clonotype. The genes are TRBV12-3 or TRBV12-4 and TRBJ2-5; TRBD2 is a possible D gene (6 bases). With 8 bases removed from V and 7 bases from J, the gap between germline ends came to 17 bases. The CDR3 contains 13 residues. In nucleotides, the CDR3 is TGTGCCAGCTCGGAGGGGCTGCTTGGGACCCAGTACTTC. Its translation: CASSEGLLGTQYF.

This clonotype has at least ten counts. The J gene is TRBJ2-3, the V gene TRBV29-1; 13 bases fit TRBD2. The CDR3 runs to 15 residues. Germline CDR1 is SQVTM and CDR2 is ANQGSEA. The junction had 2 bases not matched to a gene; V was cut back by 1 base and J by 4 bases. The CDR3 reads CSVEGTSGSPDTQYF. In DNA form, the CDR3 reads TGCAGCGTTGAAGGGACTAGCGGGAGCCCAGATACGCAGTATTTT.

The sample holds many counts of this clonotype. CDR3 nucleotide sequence: TGTGCCAGCAGTATAGATCCTAGCTATGGCTACACCTTC. As protein: CASSIDPSYGYTF. This chain links TRBV27 with TRBJ1-2; D gene unclear. V was cut by 5 bases and J by 4 bases, with 11 bases left in between. The CDR3 spans 13 residues. CDR1 MNHEY and CDR2 SMNVEV come from the germline V gene (reference sequence).

This clonotype was seen a few times. The V call is TRBV24-1, the J call TRBJ2-2, with a tentative D call TRBD2 (5 bases). From germline, CDR1 is KGHDR and CDR2 SFDVKD. V lost 1 base and J lost 0, with 8 bases in between. The CDR3 has 16 residues. The CDR3 bases are TGTGCCACCAGTGATTTAGGACTGGCGAACACCGGGGAGCTGTTTTTT. Translation gives CATSDLGLANTGELFF.

This clonotype has ten or more counts. The rearrangement links TRBV3-1 to TRBJ2-5; unclear D gene. Trimming left V 1 base short and J 5 bases short, with 5 bases between. The CDR3 is 12 residues long. The germline CDR1 and CDR2 sequences are LGHDT and YNNKEL (reference sequence). Here the CDR3 reads CASSQGMETQYF. The CDR3 DNA follows: TGTGCCAGCAGCCAAGGGATGGAGACCCAGTACTTC.

The V call is TRBV11-2, the J call TRBJ2-7, with a possible D match to TRBD2 (6 bases). The germline V gene encodes CDR1 SGHAT and CDR2 FQNNGV. The CDR3 consists of 13 residues. Trimming shortened V by 4 bases and J by 7 bases, and 14 bases separated the two germline ends. The CDR3 DNA follows: TGTGCCAGCAGCTCGAGGGCGGGATGGGAGCAGTACTTC. Translated: CASSSRAGWEQYF.

The rearrangement joins TRBV12-3 or TRBV12-4 to TRBJ2-3; no clear D. CDR3 length: 15 residues. Trimming removed 2 bases from V and 1 base from J, with 10 bases in between. As DNA, the CDR3 is TGTGCCAGCAGTTTATGGGGTGTTGGCACAGATACGCAGTATTTT. Encoded protein: CASSLWGVGTDTQYF.

This clonotype was counted many times. The gene calls are TRBV20-1 and TRBJ2-7; TRBD1 matches at 7 bases. Germline CDR1 is DFQATT and CDR2 is SNEGSKA (reference sequence). The CDR3 has 16 residues. V was pared by 1 base and J by 2 bases, with 11 bases of the junction left unmatched. The CDR3 is CSARVGTEGVPYEQYF. CDR3 bases: TGCAGTGCTAGAGTAGGGACAGAAGGGGTGCCCTACGAGCAGTACTTC.

This clonotype was detected ten times or more. The chain uses TRBV5-1 and TRBJ2-5; D is possibly TRBD2 (6 bases). The length of the CDR3 is 17 residues. The germline V gene encodes CDR1 SGHRS and CDR2 YFSETQ. Trimming pared 6 bases from V and 3 bases from J, leaving 24 bases between. The CDR3 region has the DNA TGCGCCAGCAAGACGAACCCGCAGACTAGTGCGGAAGAGACCCAGTACTTC. Amino acid sequence: CASKTNPQTSAEETQYF.

This clonotype was seen a handful of times. The chain joins TRBV20-1 to TRBJ2-7, with D possibly TRBD1 on 5 matching bases. V was clipped by 6 bases and J by 1 base, with 13 bases between them. Germline-derived CDR1 and CDR2 are DFQATT and SNEGSKA (reference sequence). The CDR3 is 13 amino acids. The CDR3 here is CSAGPTASYEQYF. The DNA of the CDR3 is TGCAGTGCGGGCCCGACAGCGTCCTACGAGCAGTACTTC.

This clonotype was seen at least ten times. The chain recombines TRBV25-1 with TRBJ2-1; 7 bases agree with TRBD1. Germline CDR1 reads MGHDK; CDR2 reads SYGVNS. With V trimmed by 4 bases and J by 6 bases, 3 bases remained unmatched. The CDR3 loop spans 13 amino acids. In nucleotides, the CDR3 is TGTGCCAGCAGTGCGACAGGGAGCAATGAGCAGTTCTTC. Amino acid sequence: CASSATGSNEQFF.

In this sample, this clonotype turned up many times. This rearrangement joins TRBV4-3 to TRBJ2-1; 11 nucleotides match TRBD2. The CDR3 covers 15 residues. CDR1 and CDR2 from the germline V gene are LGHNA and YSLEER. The junction had 4 bases not matched to a gene; V was cut back by 0 bases and J by 9 bases. CDR3 nucleotides: TGCGCCAGCAGCCAAGATTCCGGGACTAGCGGTGAGCAGTTCTTC. Translation gives CASSQDSGTSGEQFF.

The chain uses TRBV4-1 and TRBJ2-7; maybe TRBD2 (7 bases). The length of the CDR3 is 13 residues. Germline V gene data show CDR1 as MGHRA and CDR2 as YSYEKL. The germline V and J ends were trimmed by 3 bases and 7 bases, with 13 bases remaining between them. The CDR3 region has the DNA TGCGCCAGCAGCCACCTACAGGGAGGGGAGCAGTACGTC. This codes for CASSHLQGGEQYV.